These 18 T cell receptor beta chains share one sample of origin, sequenced in a study of Ad26.COV2.S vaccination and SARS-CoV-2 variants. The data were produced by immunoSEQ multiplex PCR, yet TCRdb's version contains in-frame clones alone and is incomplete. The sample includes about 180,000 clones, 70% to 90% seen only once; the top ten take about 5.5%. The source material was peripheral blood, sampled after recovery from COVID-19. Source of these receptors: a human donor who had recovered from COVID-19.

This clone appeared a few times. The junction differs from germline at one of its ends, possibly a read error. The CDR3 bases are TGCAGCGTTGAAGATTTGGGACAGGAAAATATCTTC. Residues: CSVEDLGQENIF. The chain is built from TRBV29-1 and TRBJ2-1; 8 bases line up with TRBD1. Germline CDR1 is SQVTM and CDR2 is ANQGSEA. This CDR3 region has 12 residues.

The sample holds a few counts of this clone. V usage is TRBV5-3 and J usage is TRBJ1-5; D might be TRBD1 (6 bases). TRBV5-3 is given ORF status, its function remaining uncertain. V lost 2 bases and J lost 2, with 23 bases in between. This CDR3 comprises 19 residues. This chain's CDR3 is CARSFRQVGDGGGNQPQHF. DNA for the CDR3: TGTGCCAGAAGCTTTCGACAGGTCGGAGATGGGGGAGGCAATCAGCCCCAGCATTTT.

The count of this clone is one. This chain uses TRBV3-1 (or the pseudogene TRBV3-2) with TRBJ1-2; D unclear. The CDR3 spans 15 residues. V lost 6 bases to trimming and J lost 0 bases, with 14 bases between them. CDR1 and CDR2 from the germline V gene are LGHDT and YNNKEL (reference sequence). The CDR3: CASSQIRRANYGYTF. In nucleotides, the CDR3 is TGTGCCAGCAGTCAAATCAGGCGAGCTAACTATGGCTACACCTTC.

The V gene is TRBV19, the J gene TRBJ2-2; TRBD2 matches at 12 bases. The V gene end was trimmed by 4 bases and the J gene end by 3 bases; junction bases not matched to a gene: 6. Looked up from germline, CDR1 is LNHDA and CDR2 is SQIVND (reference sequence). This CDR3 comprises 17 residues. The CDR3 reads CASSTGGLAGYTGELFF. The CDR3 DNA reads as TGTGCCAGTAGTACCGGGGGACTAGCGGGTTACACCGGGGAGCTGTTTTTT.

This chain connects TRBV10-3 to TRBJ1-2; D might be TRBD1 (5 bases). Germline-derived CDR1 and CDR2 are ENHRY and SYGVKD. The V end was cut by 6 bases, the J end by 8 bases, with 10 bases between. This CDR3 is built from 11 residues. The CDR3 sequence: CAIRGVRGYTF. CDR3 nucleotides: TGTGCCATCAGAGGGGTCCGGGGCTACACCTTC.

The V gene is TRBV5-1, the J gene TRBJ2-7; D ambiguous. V was shortened by 0 bases and J by 7 bases, with 11 bases between the two germline ends. The CDR3 length is 13 residues. Germline-derived CDR1 and CDR2 are SGHRS and YFSETQ. The chain's CDR3 is CASSLADLGEQYF. CDR3 bases: TGCGCCAGCAGCTTGGCCGATCTTGGGGAGCAGTACTTC.

The chain is built from TRBV12-5 and TRBJ2-5, with D maybe TRBD1 (5 bases). There are 12 residues in the CDR3. V shed 5 bases and J shed 5 bases, with 9 bases lying between them. Germline loops: CDR1 LGHNT, CDR2 FRNRAP. CDR3 in amino acids: CASGAGPETQYF. The CDR3 bases are TGTGCTAGTGGTGCAGGGCCGGAGACCCAGTACTTC.

The genes are TRBV14 and TRBJ1-1; 7 bases line up with TRBD1. The V gene's germline CDR1 is SGHDN and CDR2 FVKESK. The V segment lost 3 bases and the J segment 4 bases; nucleotides outside the gene matches: 8. The CDR3 consists of 15 residues. In nucleotides, the CDR3 is TGTGCCAGCAGCCAGAACAGGGGAAGGGGCACTGAAGCTTTCTTT. Translated, it gives CASSQNRGRGTEAFF.

About this clone: Other DNA sequences in this specimen translate into the identical CDR3. The chain carries TRBV5-1 and TRBJ2-5; D remains ambiguous. V lost 4 bases to trimming and J lost 2 bases, with 3 bases between them. CDR3 length: 11 residues. Germline CDR1 is SGHRS and CDR2 is YFSETQ. The CDR3 sequence: CASSQQETQYF. The CDR3 region has the DNA TGCGCCAGCAGCCAACAAGAGACCCAGTACTTC.

Of note for this clone: Distinct nucleotide sequences in the sample also encode this CDR3. The chain links TRBV6-5 to TRBJ1-1, with D maybe TRBD1 (5 bases). The CDR3 loop spans 11 amino acids. V was shortened by 8 bases and J by 4 bases, with 8 bases between the two germline ends. CDR1 is MNHEY and CDR2 is SVGAGI in the germline V gene. CDR3 sequence (DNA): TGTGCCAGCGGGGGGGGCACTGAAGCTTTCTTT. Protein: CASGGGTEAFF.

V gene TRBV7-8 combines with J gene TRBJ2-7; D possibly matches TRBD1 or TRBD2 (5 bases each). Trimming took 1 base from V and 6 from J, leaving 13 bases between them. There are 14 residues in the CDR3. CDR1 and CDR2 from the germline V gene are SGHVS and FQNEAQ. The CDR3 sequence: CASSLGGFGREQYF. CDR3 DNA: TGTGCCAGCAGCTTAGGGGGGTTTGGGCGCGAGCAGTACTTC.

The gene calls are TRBV5-4 and TRBJ2-3, with 8 bases identical to TRBD1. The CDR3 contains 17 residues. The ends lost 4 bases at V and 4 bases at J; junction bases unmatched: 14. CDR1 and CDR2 from the germline V gene are SGHNT and YYREEE (reference sequence). The CDR3 region is CASSLIPGGAGADTQYF. CDR3 DNA: TGTGCCAGCAGCCTAATCCCAGGGGGCGCCGGGGCAGATACGCAGTATTTT.

This chain links TRBV25-1 with TRBJ2-3; 11 nucleotides line up with TRBD2. J lost 4 bases, V lost 1 base, and 4 bases had no gene match. The CDR3 extends over 16 amino acids. Germline V gene sequence: CDR1 MGHDK, CDR2 SYGVNS. In DNA form, the CDR3 reads TGTGCCAGCAGTGAATCTAGCGGGAGGACTTCAGATACGCAGTATTTT. Amino acids: CASSESSGRTSDTQYF.

This clone was seen a single time. Here the CDR3 DNA reads TGCGCCAGCAAAATGACTAGCGGTCCCTACAATGAGCAGTTCTTC. Translated, it gives CASKMTSGPYNEQFF. The V gene is TRBV5-1, the J gene TRBJ2-1; TRBD2 aligns across 9 bases. This CDR3 region has 15 residues. CDR1 and CDR2 from the germline V gene are SGHRS and YFSETQ. V shed 6 bases, J shed 2 bases, and the junction held 6 bases outside the gene matches.

V gene TRBV2 combines with J gene TRBJ1-2, with D perhaps TRBD1 (5 bases). Trimming took off 3 bases at V and 7 bases at J, with 15 bases between the two ends. Per germline, CDR1 SNHLY and CDR2 FYNNEI. The CDR3 sequence is 14 residues long. As DNA, the CDR3 is TGTGCCAGCAGTGAGTCGGAGGGGATGGGTGGCTACACCTTC. Amino acid sequence: CASSESEGMGGYTF.

The count of this clone is one. This sequence joins TRBV5-4 and TRBJ2-1, with 8 positions matching TRBD1. The CDR3 runs to 17 residues. Germline CDR1 is SGHNT and CDR2 is YYREEE (reference sequence). V shed 0 bases, J shed 5 bases, and the junction held 10 bases outside the gene matches. The chain's CDR3 is CASSLGTWTGKDNEQFF. Written as DNA, the CDR3 is TGTGCCAGCAGCTTGGGGACGTGGACAGGGAAGGACAATGAGCAGTTCTTC. Supplemented by reference TRBV5-4 and TRBJ2-1, the full variable domain reads ETGVTQSPTHLIKTRGQQVTLRCSSQSGHNTVSWYQQALGQGPQFIFQYYREEENGRGNFPPRFSGLQFPNYSSELNVNALELDDSALYLCASSLGTWTGKDNEQFFGPGTRLTVL.

The CDR3 is CASRDHSGNSYGYTF. The CDR3 bases are TGTGCCAGCAGAGATCATTCAGGGAATTCCTATGGCTACACCTTC. The rearrangement joins TRBV7-2 to TRBJ1-2; perhaps TRBD1 as D (5 bases). The V end was cut by 6 bases, the J end by 4 bases, with 18 bases between. CDR1 and CDR2 (germline): SGHTA, FQGNSA. This CDR3 comprises 15 residues.

The rearrangement links TRBV7-2 to TRBJ2-3; D is uncertain. The CDR3 is made up of 15 amino acids. V lost 5 bases and J 0 bases, leaving 12 bases between the germline ends. CDR1 SGHTA and CDR2 FQGNSA come from the germline V gene. The CDR3: CASSLDPSSTDTQYF. Here the CDR3 DNA reads TGTGCCAGCAGCCTGGACCCCTCTAGCACAGATACGCAGTATTTT.